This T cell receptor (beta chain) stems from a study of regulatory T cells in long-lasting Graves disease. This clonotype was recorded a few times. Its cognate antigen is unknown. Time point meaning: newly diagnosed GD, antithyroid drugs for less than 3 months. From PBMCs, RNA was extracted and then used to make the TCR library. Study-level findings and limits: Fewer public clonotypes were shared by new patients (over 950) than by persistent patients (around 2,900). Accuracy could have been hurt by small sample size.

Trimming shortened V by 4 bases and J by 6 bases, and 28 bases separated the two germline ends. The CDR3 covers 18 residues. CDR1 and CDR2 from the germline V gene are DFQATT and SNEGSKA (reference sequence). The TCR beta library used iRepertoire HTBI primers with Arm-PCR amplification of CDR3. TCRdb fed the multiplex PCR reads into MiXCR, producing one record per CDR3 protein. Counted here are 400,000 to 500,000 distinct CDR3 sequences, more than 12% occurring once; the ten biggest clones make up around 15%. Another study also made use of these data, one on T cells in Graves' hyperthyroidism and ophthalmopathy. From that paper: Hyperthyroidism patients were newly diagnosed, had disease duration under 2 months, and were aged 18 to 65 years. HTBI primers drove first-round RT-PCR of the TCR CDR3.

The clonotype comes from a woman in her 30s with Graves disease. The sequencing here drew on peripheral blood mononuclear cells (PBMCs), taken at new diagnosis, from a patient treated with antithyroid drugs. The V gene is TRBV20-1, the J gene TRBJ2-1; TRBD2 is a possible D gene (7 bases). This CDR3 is CSANLRGGRGGLTNEQFF. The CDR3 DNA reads TGCAGTGCTAACCTAAGGGGGGGAAGGGGCGGGCTCACCAATGAGCAGTTCTTC.